The 22 T cell receptor beta chains below come from one sample, sequenced in a study of T-cell reconstitution after alpha-beta-depleted transplantation in children. The TCRbeta library incorporated unique molecular identifiers. A single record per CDR3 protein comes from TCRdb applying MiXCR to the PCR reads. The sample has 700,000 or so distinct CDR3 sequences; under 15% are singletons. Source: PBMCs, taken before TCRalphabeta/CD19-depleted stem cell transplant. The receptors were gathered from a girl aged 2-10 years with congenital amegakaryocytic thrombocytopenia, due to receive a stem cell transplant.

V is TRBV4-1 and J is TRBJ2-7; possibly TRBD2 for D (6 bases). The CDR3 contains 15 residues. V was trimmed by 1 base and J by 2 bases, leaving 12 bases between them. Germline CDR1 is MGHRA and CDR2 is YSYEKL. The CDR3 is CASSQVRERPYEQYF. CDR3 DNA sequence: TGCGCCAGCAGCCAAGTCCGGGAGCGACCCTACGAGCAGTACTTC.

CDR3 protein: CSAGGLSSYNEQFF. The DNA for the CDR3 is TGCAGTGCAGGGGGTCTGAGCTCCTACAATGAGCAGTTCTTC. The chain carries TRBV20-1 and TRBJ2-1, with a tentative D call TRBD1 (6 bases). CDR1 and CDR2 from the germline V gene are DFQATT and SNEGSKA (reference sequence). V lost 6 bases to trimming and J lost 0 bases, with 12 bases between them. The CDR3 runs to 14 residues.

The V call is TRBV20-1, the J call TRBJ2-5; D ambiguous. The CDR3 has 13 amino acids. The V gene lost 3 bases and the J gene lost 5 bases, with 13 bases spanning the gap. Per germline, CDR1 DFQATT and CDR2 SNEGSKA (reference sequence). The CDR3 bases are TGCAGTGCTAGGTCCCCGGTTGGGGAGACCCAGTACTTC. It codes for CSARSPVGETQYF.

This clonotype was seen a handful of times. The chain has TRBV20-1 and TRBJ2-7, with 10 bases aligning to TRBD2. V lost 5 bases and J lost 5; bases outside the gene matches: 12. This CDR3 region has 15 residues. Germline CDR1 reads DFQATT; CDR2 reads SNEGSKA (reference sequence). In DNA form, the CDR3 reads TGCAGTGCTTACCGACTCTCAGCGGGAGGGCACGAGCAGTACTTC. Translating gives CSAYRLSAGGHEQYF.

The chain joins TRBV30 to TRBJ1-5; D unclear. The V gene lost 3 bases and the J gene lost 11 bases, with 11 bases spanning the gap. The germline gives CDR1 GTSNPN, CDR2 SVGIG (reference sequence). The CDR3 consists of 11 residues. The CDR3 DNA reads TGTGCCTGGAGCACTACCGGGACCCAGCATTTT. It codes for CAWSTTGTQHF.

This clonotype was seen ten or more times. The gene calls are TRBV5-1 and TRBJ2-1; the match to TRBD2 covers 12 bases. V shed 6 bases and J 1 base; nucleotides not matched to a gene: 8. The CDR3 sequence is 17 residues long. CDR1 and CDR2 (germline): SGHRS, YFSETQ. CDR3 nucleotide sequence: TGCGCCAGCATACCGGGACTAGCGGGCGCTTCCTACAATGAGCAGTTCTTC. Its protein is CASIPGLAGASYNEQFF.

Ten or more counts support this clonotype. The chain employs TRBV20-1 and TRBJ2-1; D unclear. Germline V gene lookup returns CDR1 DFQATT and CDR2 SNEGSKA (reference sequence). Trimming left V 0 bases short and J 9 bases short, with 12 bases between. The CDR3 has 13 amino acids. CDR3 nucleotides: TGCAGTGCTAGAGACCCCTACCATAGTGAGCAGTTCTTC. Translation: CSARDPYHSEQFF.

The CDR3 here is CASSLGDSGPTDTQYF. In nucleotides, the CDR3 is TGTGCCAGCAGCTTGGGGGATAGCGGGCCCACAGATACGCAGTATTTT. This chain links TRBV7-6 with TRBJ2-3; 7 bases map to TRBD2. Germline values: CDR1 SGHVS, CDR2 FNYEAQ. CDR3 length: 16 amino acids. With V trimmed by 3 bases and J by 2 bases, 8 bases remained unmatched.

In this sample, this clonotype turned up many times. V usage is TRBV7-9 and J usage is TRBJ2-1; TRBD2 is a possible D gene (6 bases). Germline CDR1 reads SEHNR; CDR2 reads FQNEAQ (reference sequence). Trimming took 5 bases from V and 15 from J, leaving 23 bases between them. The CDR3 spans 14 residues. The CDR3 is CASSRPPSESFLFF. In DNA, the CDR3 is TGTGCCAGCAGCCGCCCCCCTAGCGAGAGCTTTTTGTTCTTC. The full variable domain, in which reference TRBV7-9 and TRBJ2-1 provide the parts outside the CDR3, is DTGVSQNPRHKITKRGQNVTFRCDPISEHNRLYWYRQTLGQGPEFLTYFQNEAQLEKSRLLSDRFSAERPKGSFSTLEIQRTEQGDSAMYLCASSRPPSESFLFFGPGTRLTVL.

This clonotype showed up many times. The V gene is TRBV5-6, the J gene TRBJ1-5; tentative D call: TRBD1 (5 bases). The CDR3 contains 14 residues. With 1 base removed from V and 7 bases from J, the gap between germline ends came to 12 bases. Per germline, CDR1 SGHDT and CDR2 YYEEEE. Here the CDR3 reads CASSLRLGEQPQHF. The CDR3 nucleotides read TGTGCCAGCAGCTTGAGGTTAGGGGAGCAGCCCCAGCATTTT.

In this sample, this clonotype turned up many times. The chain is built from TRBV7-8 and TRBJ2-1; 7 bases match TRBD2. Germline assignment: CDR1 SGHVS and CDR2 FQNEAQ. The CDR3 has 15 amino acids. V gave up 7 bases and J gave up 4 bases; unmatched junction bases: 10. The chain's CDR3 is CASKEEGAGYNEQFF. For the CDR3, the DNA is TGTGCCAGCAAGGAGGAAGGAGCGGGATACAATGAGCAGTTCTTC.

This clonotype has ten or more counts. The chain recombines TRBV10-3 with TRBJ2-1; 11 bases fit TRBD2. The CDR3 runs to 16 residues. After removal of 6 bases from V and 4 bases from J, the junction contained 8 bases not matched to a gene. CDR1 and CDR2 from the germline V gene are ENHRY and SYGVKD. As DNA, the CDR3 is TGTGCCATCAGGGAAGCTAGCGGGAGGTTATACAATGAGCAGTTCTTC. This codes for CAIREASGRLYNEQFF.

The table lists this clonotype with many counts. The chain recombines TRBV5-1 with TRBJ1-1; D might be TRBD1 (5 bases). V was pared by 10 bases and J by 5 bases, with 21 bases between. Germline CDR1 and CDR2: SGHRS and YFSETQ. The CDR3 runs to 14 residues. The CDR3 spells CASREGGGETEAFF. The CDR3 coding sequence is TGCGCCTCCAGGGAGGGCGGAGGGGAAACTGAAGCTTTCTTT. Filled out from reference TRBV5-1 and TRBJ1-1, the complete variable domain reads KAGVTQTPRYLIKTRGQQVTLSCSPISGHRSVSWYQQTPGQGLQFLFEYFSETQRNKGNFPGRFSGRQFSNSRSEMNVSTLELGDSALYLCASREGGGETEAFFGQGTRLTVV.

This clonotype was seen at least ten times. CDR3 nucleotides: TGCGCCAGCGGAGACAGTACCTACGAGCAGTACTTC. Translating gives CASGDSTYEQYF. The chain employs TRBV5-1 and TRBJ2-7; a possible D gene is TRBD1 (5 bases). CDR3 length: 12 amino acids. The germline gives CDR1 SGHRS, CDR2 YFSETQ. V lost 7 bases and J 2 bases, leaving 10 bases between the germline ends.

This clonotype has a count of ten or more. The chain is built from TRBV5-1 and TRBJ1-6; 7 nucleotides match TRBD1. J lost 1 base, V lost 0 bases, and 7 bases had no gene match. The CDR3 length is 18 residues. Germline V gene data show CDR1 as SGHRS and CDR2 as YFSETQ. The CDR3: CASSLAPGTASYNSPLHF. The CDR3 DNA is TGCGCCAGCAGCTTGGCCCCCGGGACAGCTTCCTATAATTCACCCCTCCACTTT. The full variable domain, its missing parts supplied by reference TRBV5-1 and TRBJ1-6, is KAGVTQTPRYLIKTRGQQVTLSCSPISGHRSVSWYQQTPGQGLQFLFEYFSETQRNKGNFPGRFSGRQFSNSRSEMNVSTLELGDSALYLCASSLAPGTASYNSPLHFGNGTRLTVT.

In the case of this clonotype: A much larger clone differs from this one at a single base, so this may be a read error. The chain joins TRBV7-2 to TRBJ2-3; a weak D match, TRBD1 (6 bases). The CDR3 has 16 residues. Germline V gene sequence: CDR1 SGHTA, CDR2 FQGNSA. V was cut by 2 bases and J by 4 bases, with 16 bases left in between. CDR3 DNA: TGTGCCAGCAGCTTACGAAAGGGGGTTGAGGCAGATACGCAGTATTTT. Translated, it gives CASSLRKGVEADTQYF. The whole variable domain, filled in from reference TRBV7-2 and TRBJ2-3, reads GAGVSQSPSNKVTEKGKDVELRCDPISGHTALYWYRQSLGQGLEFLIYFQGNSAPDKSGLPSDRFSAERTGGSVSTLTIQRTQQEDSAVYLCASSLRKGVEADTQYFGPGTRLTVL.

The V gene is TRBV20-1, the J gene TRBJ2-1; D possibly corresponds to TRBD1 (6 bases). CDR3 length: 17 amino acids. The V and J ends lost 2 bases and 2 bases respectively, with 19 bases between them. Germline values: CDR1 DFQATT, CDR2 SNEGSKA (reference sequence). The DNA of the CDR3 is TGCAGTGCTAGACCTGGGGGCTCCTCTTTGACCTACAATGAGCAGTTCTTC. It specifies CSARPGGSSLTYNEQFF.

This clonotype was detected many times. The V gene is TRBV28, the J gene TRBJ2-2, with D tentatively TRBD1 (5 bases). The V gene lost 6 bases and the J gene lost 5 bases, with 16 bases spanning the gap. The CDR3 contains 15 residues. Germline CDR1 MDHEN, CDR2 SYDVKM. DNA of the CDR3: TGTGCCAGCAGCTGGGGCCCAGGCGGAACCGGGGAGCTGTTTTTT. This encodes CASSWGPGGTGELFF.

The rearrangement uses TRBV12-3 or TRBV12-4 and TRBJ2-1; 7 nucleotides agree with TRBD2. The CDR3 totals 14 residues. V was clipped by 8 bases and J by 4 bases; unmatched bases: 8. The CDR3: CASGTGLTYNEQFF. CDR3 coding DNA: TGTGCCAGCGGGACGGGACTAACGTACAATGAGCAGTTCTTC.

This clonotype has more than one count but fewer than ten. V is TRBV6-1 and J is TRBJ2-5; 8 bases map to TRBD1. Germline trimming cut 2 bases from V and 7 bases from J; bases unmatched to any gene: 6. From germline, CDR1 is MNHNS and CDR2 SASEGT. The CDR3 is 14 residues long. The CDR3 sequence: CASSEPGGARTQYF. CDR3 nucleotides: TGTGCCAGCAGTGAACCAGGGGGCGCGAGGACCCAGTACTTC.

The genes are TRBV7-2 and TRBJ2-7; 7 nucleotides agree with TRBD1. The CDR3 sequence is 16 residues long. Germline V gives CDR1 SGHTA, CDR2 FQGNSA. V was pared by 5 bases and J by 2 bases, with 12 bases of the junction left unmatched. The CDR3 spells CASSQVPGQLTYEQYF. The CDR3 region has the DNA TGTGCCAGCAGCCAAGTCCCGGGACAGCTCACCTACGAGCAGTACTTC. Full variable domain (missing parts from reference TRBV7-2 and TRBJ2-7): GAGVSQSPSNKVTEKGKDVELRCDPISGHTALYWYRQSLGQGLEFLIYFQGNSAPDKSGLPSDRFSAERTGGSVSTLTIQRTQQEDSAVYLCASSQVPGQLTYEQYFGPGTRLTVT.

This clonotype was recorded a few times. The CDR3 DNA follows: TGTGCCAGCAGTTACGGGCTAGCGGGAGACGAGCAGTACTTC. Amino acids: CASSYGLAGDEQYF. The chain couples TRBV6-5 to TRBJ2-7, with 10 bases that match TRBD2. CDR1 and CDR2 from the germline V gene are MNHEY and SVGAGI. With 2 bases clipped from V and 5 bases from J, the junction kept 3 bases outside the gene matches. The CDR3 is 14 amino acids.